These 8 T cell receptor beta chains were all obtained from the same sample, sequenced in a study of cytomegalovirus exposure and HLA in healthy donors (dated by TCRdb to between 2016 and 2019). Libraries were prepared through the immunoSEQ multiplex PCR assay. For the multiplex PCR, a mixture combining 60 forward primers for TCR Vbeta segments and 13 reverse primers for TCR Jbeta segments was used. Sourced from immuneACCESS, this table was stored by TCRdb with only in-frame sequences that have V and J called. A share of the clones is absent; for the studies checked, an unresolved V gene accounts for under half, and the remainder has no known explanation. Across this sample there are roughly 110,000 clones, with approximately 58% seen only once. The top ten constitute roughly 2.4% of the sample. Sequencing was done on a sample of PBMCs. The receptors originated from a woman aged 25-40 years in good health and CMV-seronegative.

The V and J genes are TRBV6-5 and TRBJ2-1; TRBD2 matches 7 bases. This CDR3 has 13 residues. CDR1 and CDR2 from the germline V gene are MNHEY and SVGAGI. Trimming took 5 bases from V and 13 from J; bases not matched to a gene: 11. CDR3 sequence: CASSTASGLGQFF. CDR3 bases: TGTGCCAGCAGTACCGCTAGCGGCTTAGGACAGTTCTTC.

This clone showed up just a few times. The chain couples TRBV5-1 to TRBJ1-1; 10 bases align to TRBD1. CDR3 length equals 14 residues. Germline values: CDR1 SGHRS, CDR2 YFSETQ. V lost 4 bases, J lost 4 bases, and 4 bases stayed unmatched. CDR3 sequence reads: CASSLRTGGTEAFF. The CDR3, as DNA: TGCGCCAGCAGCCTCCGGACAGGGGGCACTGAAGCTTTCTTT.

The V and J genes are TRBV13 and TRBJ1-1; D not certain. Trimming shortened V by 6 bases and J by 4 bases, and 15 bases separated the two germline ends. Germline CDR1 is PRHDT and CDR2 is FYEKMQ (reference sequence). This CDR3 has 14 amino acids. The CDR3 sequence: CASREARSPTEAFF. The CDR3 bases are TGTGCCAGCAGAGAGGCCCGGAGCCCCACTGAAGCTTTCTTT. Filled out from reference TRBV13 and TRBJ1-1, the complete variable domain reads AAGVIQSPRHLIKEKRETATLKCYPIPRHDTVYWYQQGPGQDPQFLISFYEKMQSDKGSIPDRFSAQQFSDYHSELNMSSLELGDSALYFCASREARSPTEAFFGQGTRLTVV.

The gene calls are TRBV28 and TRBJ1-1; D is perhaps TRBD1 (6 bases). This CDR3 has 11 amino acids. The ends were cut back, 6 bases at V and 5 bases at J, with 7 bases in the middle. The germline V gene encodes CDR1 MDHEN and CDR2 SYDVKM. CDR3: CASSGQTEAFF. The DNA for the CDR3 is TGTGCCAGCAGCGGACAGACTGAAGCTTTCTTT.

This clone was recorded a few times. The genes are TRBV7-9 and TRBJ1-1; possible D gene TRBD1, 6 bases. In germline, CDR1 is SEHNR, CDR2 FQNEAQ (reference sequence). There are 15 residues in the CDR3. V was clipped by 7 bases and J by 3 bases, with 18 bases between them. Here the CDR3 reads CASIPIGRGHTEAFF. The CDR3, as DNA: TGTGCCAGCATCCCTATCGGGCGGGGGCACACTGAAGCTTTCTTT.

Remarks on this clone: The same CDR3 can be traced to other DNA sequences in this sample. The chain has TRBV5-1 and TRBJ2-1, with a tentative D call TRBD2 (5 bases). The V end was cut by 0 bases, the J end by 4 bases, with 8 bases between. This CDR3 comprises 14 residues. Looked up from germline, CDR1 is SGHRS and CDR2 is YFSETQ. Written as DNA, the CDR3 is TGCGCCAGCAGCTTGGGGACGGGATACAATGAGCAGTTCTTC. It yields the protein CASSLGTGYNEQFF.

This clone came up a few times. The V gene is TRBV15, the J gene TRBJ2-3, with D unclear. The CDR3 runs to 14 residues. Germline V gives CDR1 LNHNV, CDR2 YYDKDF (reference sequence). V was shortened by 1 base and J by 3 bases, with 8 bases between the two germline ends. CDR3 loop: CATSRVRGTDTQYF. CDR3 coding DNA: TGTGCCACCAGCAGAGTACGAGGAACAGATACGCAGTATTTT.

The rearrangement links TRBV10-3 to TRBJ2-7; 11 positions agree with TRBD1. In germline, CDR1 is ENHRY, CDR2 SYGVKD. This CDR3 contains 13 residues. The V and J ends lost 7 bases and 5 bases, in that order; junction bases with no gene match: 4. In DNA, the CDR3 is TGTGCCATCACGGGACAGGGGGTCCACGAGCAGTACTTC. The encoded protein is CAITGQGVHEQYF.